The TCR beta chain under discussion was sequenced for a study of identifying expanded T cells in peripheral blood (dated by TCRdb to about 2019). Broadly, across the study: Separate aliquots of the same genomic DNA pool were sequenced to produce technical replicates, and four replicates were compared in pairs. Broader findings and caveats from the paper: The binomial model flagged about 1.1 differentially abundant clones between technical replicates but about 15 over about 2 weeks and approximately 18 over around 4 weeks. The authors expected that biological variance in healthy repertoires might rise further over much longer intervals, such as months to years. Across all healthy-donor time intervals, the beta-binomial model significantly cut both the number of clones called differentially abundant and the false-positive rate. Across all healthy donors, variance in clone template counts between approximately two-week samples was found to increase significantly with total template count.

The immunoSEQ Assay, which relies on bias-controlled multiplex PCR amplification of genomic DNA, was used to profile TCRbeta CDR3 regions. From the authors' description of their analysis: The absolute abundance of each unique TCRbeta CDR3 region was quantified after sequences were collapsed and filtered. Two models were used to test differential abundance: a binomial model (Fisher-equivalent) and a beta-binomial model that adds time-dependent variance fitted from healthy donors. Clones with fewer than 5 combined templates were removed, and differential abundance was called for clones with a Benjamini-Hochberg FDR below 0.01. Beta-binomial variance was modeled as a function of total template count across the two samples using the form v = (b*log(k)+a)^2. In its TCRdb copy, this immuneACCESS table keeps in-frame sequences only and misses some clones. Where compared with another copy, unresolved V genes explain less than half of these, and the others have no known cause. The V and J calls and clone size were taken over from that table, and D and trimming were inferred from the DNA. This sample has about 110,000 clones in its table, and 88% of those were observed once. Together, the top ten hold about 7.7% of the sample.

This clone was detected a few times. This receptor's antigen is unknown. Per-nucleotide qualities are absent, and no much larger clonotype sits a single base away. The CDR3 has 12 amino acids, counting the end cysteine and phenylalanine. CDR3 DNA only is kept here, 36 bases in frame from base 1. Looking up the germline V gene yields CDR1 SGHAT and CDR2 FQNNGV. V is clipped by 0 bases and J by 10 bases, and the sequence between their germline boundaries is 6 bases long. During the collection period, no infections or other immune events were recorded for the healthy donors. To calibrate time-dependent variance in a beta-binomial model of T-cell clone differential abundance, blood repertoires from healthy donors were used as a training cohort. The training cohort was composed of approximately ten healthy donors, 3 female and 7 male. The donors were between about 29 and 64 years old, with an average age of about 40 years. Obtained from a commercial supplier, whole blood was collected from each healthy donor at three time points set approximately two weeks apart. For immunosequencing, genomic DNA was extracted from whole blood that had not been sorted.

The chain links TRBV11-2 with TRBJ2-2, with no confidently assigned D gene. Material: blood. This receptor was taken from a person aged 18 to 70 in good health. The CDR3 loop reads CASSLDITELFF. The nucleotides read TGTGCCAGCAGCTTAGATATCACGGAGCTGTTTTTT.